The present T cell receptor (beta chain) was sequenced within a study of shared clonotypes between healthy human individuals. This CDR3 spans 15 amino acids. Germline CDR1 reads MDHEN; CDR2 reads SYDVKM. The germline V and J ends were trimmed by 3 bases and 3 bases, with 12 bases remaining between them. Clones were sequenced by immunoSEQ multiplex PCR, and TCRdb holds only the in-frame ones, with some missing. In the table there are about 2.4 million clones, 90% to 95% of which are singletons. This receptor was identified in a man younger than 30 in good health. Some clones in this sample may be carry-over from other donors' samples. The chain links TRBV28 to TRBJ2-1, with a possible D match to TRBD2 (5 bases). Sequenced material: naive CD4+ T cells from PBMCs. Subset indicated: CD45RA+ positively selected. CDR3 protein: CASSLERQNYNEQFF. CDR3 bases: TGTGCCAGCAGTTTGGAGCGGCAGAACTACAATGAGCAGTTCTTC.